This T cell receptor beta chain was identified in a study of cytotoxic CD8 clonotypes in ibrutinib-treated CLL. Notes on the study in general: The study sampled sustained-remission and progressing patients at different times. Elevated clonality accompanied ibrutinib response, with a return toward baseline values at progression.

A remark on this clone: Its antigen is as yet unknown.

V was clipped by 2 bases and J by 4 bases, with 12 bases between them. The CDR3 has 15 residues. Germline lookup yields CDR1 SGDLS and CDR2 YYNGEE. The assay was immunoSEQ multiplex PCR, and TCRdb's table has in-frame clones only and misses some. The table includes over 95,000 clones, 50% to 65% detected once. The rearrangement links TRBV9 to TRBJ2-2, with TRBD1 as a possible D gene (5 bases). Sample: PBMCs, taken after 24 months of ibrutinib treatment. The TCR comes from a human donor with chronic lymphocytic leukemia. CDR3 residues: CASSVTSDTTGELFF. The CDR3 DNA sequence: TGTGCCAGCAGCGTTACCTCGGACACCACCGGGGAGCTGTTTTTT.